The TCR beta chain described here comes from a study of molecular identifiers for immune sequencing clone quantification (dated by TCRdb to the late 2010s). About the investigation overall: For a replicate experiment, RNA from around 20,000 or 99,000 naive CD8 T cells was divided into five aliquots, and four of the five aliquots were sequenced. The study was a methods study using CD8 T cells to benchmark molecular-identifier clustering-based TCR repertoire sequencing (MIDCIRS) and TCR RNA copy counting.

Libraries of naive CD8 T cells were built from approximately 20,000 to 980,000 sorted cells, with 10%, 30% or 50% of the purified RNA used. Naive CD8 T cells, defined as CD8+CD4-CCR7+CD45RA+, were FACS-sorted into RLT Plus buffer on a BD FACSAria II. Around 11 TCR copies' worth of Jurkat RNA were spiked into about 20,000-1,100,000 naive CD8 T cell samples to test detection sensitivity. Enrichment of CD8 T cells was done with RosetteSep CD8+ T Cell Enrichment Cocktail plus Ficoll-Paque, and ACK red cell lysis came afterward. From the cysteine up to the phenylalanine, the CDR3 has a length of 13 residues. The retained sequence is limited to the CDR3, 39 bases, with the frame set at the first base. CDR1 MNHEY and CDR2 SMNVEV were looked up in the germline V gene (reference sequence). Findings and caveats that apply to the study as a whole: When barcode sub-clustering was not used, chimeric consensus sequences inflated TCR diversity, with chimeras reaching as high as 47%. The sizes of highly expanded clones could end up underestimated when identical TCR molecules share a barcode. The naive libraries included spiked-in Jurkat TCR RNA (over nine copies' worth), and this RNA is not part of the donor repertoire. Modeling gave roughly 2.9 recovered TCR RNA copies per cell versus approximately 9 by digital PCR, implying approximately 30% capture efficiency. In CMV-specific effector cells, over 98% of molecules were held by clones above 20 RNA copies, whereas under 1% of molecules were held by such clones in naive cells. Even against a background of one million naive CD8 T cells, spiked-in Jurkat TCR RNA amounting to a single cell's worth was reported to be detectable.

Details on this clonotype: Its binding antigen is unknown. Just one base apart from a much larger clone, this may be a read error.

Libraries were constructed by PCR. Sequencing was performed on an Illumina HiSeq 4000. Bulk TCR libraries were made following a previously described method, with the TCR primers given in Table S5. The Qiagen AllPrep DNA/RNA kit was used to purify total RNA. Before analysis, reads from multiple sequencing runs of the same library were pooled. The study's own analysis went as follows. Only reads with exact TCR constant sequence were kept, trimmed to 150 nt, and grouped by their 12-nt molecular barcodes. Reads in each barcode group were sub-clustered using a 15% Levenshtein threshold, and a quality-weighted consensus sequence was built for each RNA molecule. Non-functional sequences were filtered out, along with any lower-count sequence sitting one edit away from another sequence. On the basis of fitting two negative binomial distributions, barcode sub-clusters with fewer than 20% of the maximum read count were discarded. TCRdb redid the processing of the public reads, applying fastp at Q25 and MiXCR, and retained in-frame beta chains. Identical CDR3 proteins give one entry, which carries the most common genes and DNA. These V and J calls are TCRdb output, not the study's own analysis. Present in this sample are about 89,000 distinct CDR3 sequences, roughly 20% of which were seen just once. 0.85% of the sample is in the top ten clones.

This TCR came from a human donor in good health. Some libraries in this study had Jurkat cell RNA spiked in. The chain uses TRBV27 and TRBJ2-7, with TRBD1 tentatively as D gene (5 bases match). The specimen sequenced was naive CD8+ T cells from blood, with Jurkat cell RNA spiked in. The label giving this sample's cell subset or site can be read as: FACS-sorted CD8+CD4-CCR7+CD45RA+ naive T cells. The bases read TGTGCCAGCAGCATGACAGTCTCCTGCGAGCAGTACTTC. Its protein reads: CASSMTVSCEQYF.